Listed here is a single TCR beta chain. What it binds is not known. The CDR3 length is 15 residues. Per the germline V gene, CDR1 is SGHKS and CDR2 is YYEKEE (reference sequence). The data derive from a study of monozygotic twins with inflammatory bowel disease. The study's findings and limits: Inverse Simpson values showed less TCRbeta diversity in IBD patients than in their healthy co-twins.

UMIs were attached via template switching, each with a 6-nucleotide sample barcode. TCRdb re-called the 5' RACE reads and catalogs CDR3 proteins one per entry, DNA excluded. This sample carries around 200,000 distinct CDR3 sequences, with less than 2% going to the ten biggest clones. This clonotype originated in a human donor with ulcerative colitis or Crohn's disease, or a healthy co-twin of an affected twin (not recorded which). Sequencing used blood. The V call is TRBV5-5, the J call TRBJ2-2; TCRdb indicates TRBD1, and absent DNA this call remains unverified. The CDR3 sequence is CASTPGPSNTGELFF.